The 7 T cell receptor beta chains in this list originate from one sample, sequenced in a study of CD4 T cells in relation to SARS-CoV-2 and coronaviruses. Sequenced by immunoSEQ multiplex PCR; TCRdb stores in-frame clones only, minus some. The table has around 70,000 clones, approximately 87% seen once; the top ten hold about 1.6%. The unexposed donors gave CD4+ T cells in about 2010-2018, prior to COVID-19. Input material: memory CD4+ T cells from PBMCs. The receptor source for this set is a human donor in good health.

The V gene is TRBV5-1, the J gene TRBJ2-7; possible D gene TRBD2, 5 bases. Germline CDR1 SGHRS, CDR2 YFSETQ. The CDR3 is 14 residues long. V was shortened by 0 bases and J by 3 bases, with 10 bases between the two germline ends. The CDR3 here is CASSLGGYDYEQYF. As DNA, the CDR3 is TGCGCCAGCAGCTTGGGAGGGTACGACTACGAGCAGTACTTC.

The gene calls are TRBV19 and TRBJ2-3, with TRBD2 identical over 8 bases. Germline V CDR1 and CDR2: LNHDA, SQIVND (reference sequence). The CDR3 extends over 19 amino acids. After removal of 0 bases from V and 4 bases from J, the junction contained 15 bases not matched to a gene. Written as DNA, the CDR3 is TGTGCCAGTAGTATAGATGGAGGGCTAGCGGGCCATCGCGCAGATACGCAGTATTTT. Amino acids: CASSIDGGLAGHRADTQYF.

The chain has TRBV5-1 and TRBJ2-2, with 8 nucleotides matching TRBD2. The V gene's germline CDR1 is SGHRS and CDR2 YFSETQ. This CDR3 spans 16 amino acids. V dropped 0 bases and J dropped 5; count of bases not matched to a gene: 6. Here the CDR3 DNA reads TGCGCCAGCAGCTTGGTTAGCGGGATTGGGACCGGGGAGCTGTTTTTT. It encodes CASSLVSGIGTGELFF.

The chain links TRBV9 to TRBJ2-7; D possibly matches TRBD1 or TRBD2 (6 bases each). Trimming removed 4 bases from V and 7 bases from J, with 24 bases in between. This CDR3 contains 16 residues. Germline V gives CDR1 SGDLS, CDR2 YYNGEE. In DNA form, the CDR3 reads TGTGCCAGCAGCACTACCTCCTCCTCGGGGGCAAGGGAGCAGTACTTC. This gives the protein CASSTTSSSGAREQYF.

V usage is TRBV18 and J usage is TRBJ1-1; perhaps TRBD1 as D (5 bases). The V end was cut by 0 bases, the J end by 1 base, with 9 bases between. The CDR3 sequence is 15 residues long. Germline loops: CDR1 KGHSH, CDR2 LQKENI. The CDR3 DNA follows: TGTGCCAGCTCACCACCTTCAGGGACGAACACTGAAGCTTTCTTT. This translates into CASSPPSGTNTEAFF.

The chain has TRBV5-1 and TRBJ2-5; 7 nucleotides match TRBD1. Germline CDR1 SGHRS, CDR2 YFSETQ. The CDR3 consists of 12 residues. V lost 1 base and J lost 12; bases outside the gene matches: 6. In DNA, the CDR3 is TGCGCCAGCAGCTTGACTCCCGGGACAGAGTACTTC. Its protein product is CASSLTPGTEYF.

The gene calls are TRBV7-2 and TRBJ2-7; the match to TRBD1 covers 8 bases. V was pared by 4 bases and J by 4 bases, with 9 bases of the junction left unmatched. There are 15 residues in the CDR3. The germline V gene has CDR1 SGHTA and CDR2 FQGNSA. CDR3 sequence reads: CASSSAGGMMYEQYF. The CDR3 nucleotides read TGTGCCAGCAGCTCAGCAGGGGGCATGATGTACGAGCAGTACTTC.